This is a list of T cell receptor beta chains from one sample in a study of cytomegalovirus exposure and HLA in healthy donors. Some clones are missing from TCRdb's copy, which holds only in-frame ones; the method was immunoSEQ multiplex PCR. The sample includes about 140,000 clones, roughly four fifths of them seen just once. The sequenced sample was PBMCs. These receptors were obtained from a man in his late teens or twenties in good health and CMV-seropositive. Each CDR3 is given with its conserved first and last residue. Fields, in order: D gene, CDR3 length, clone size, V gene, J gene, CDR3 DNA, CDR3 protein. D genes are given only for firm matches. A clone size is listed for some rows: how often the clone was seen (once, few, many), or a class if it is expanded.

>NA|15|NA|TRBV6-5|TRBJ1-5
TGTGCCAGCAGTTTGGACGGACATAGCAATCAGCCCCAGCATTTT
CASSLDGHSNQPQHF
>NA|13|NA|TRBV6-1|TRBJ1-1
TGTGCCAGCAGCGTCGGAGGGAACACTGAAGCTTTCTTT
CASSVGGNTEAFF
>NA|12|once|TRBV5-4|TRBJ1-1
TGTGCCAGCAGCTCGGTCGACACTGAAGCTTTCTTT
CASSSVDTEAFF
>TRBD2|17|NA|TRBV28|TRBJ2-3
TGTGCCAGCAGCGACGGGACTAGGAGGGCCCGCACAGATACGCAGTATTTT
CASSDGTRRARTDTQYF
>NA|12|NA|TRBV29-1|TRBJ2-7
TGCAGCGTCCAGGCCGGTCCACTCGAGCAGTACTTC
CSVQAGPLEQYF
>TRBD1|15|once|TRBV5-1|TRBJ1-1
TGCGCCAGCAGGGGTTTAACAGGGGTTCTCGGGAAAGCTTTCTTT
CASRGLTGVLGKAFF
>TRBD1|15|once|TRBV4-1|TRBJ2-7
TGCGCCAGCAGCCCCACTCCCGGGACAGGCTACGAGCAGTACTTC
CASSPTPGTGYEQYF
>TRBD1|15|NA|TRBV4-1|TRBJ2-7
TGCGCCAGCAGCCAACCCAGGGACAGGTTTTACGAGCAGTACTTC
CASSQPRDRFYEQYF
>NA|16|NA|TRBV19|TRBJ1-1
TGTGCCAGTAGTACGTTCCGCCCAGGGTCAGACACTGAAGCTTTCTTT
CASSTFRPGSDTEAFF
>NA|13|NA|TRBV10-1|TRBJ2-5
TGCGCCAGCAGTGAGTCGGCTGGTGCGACCCAGTACTTC
CASSESAGATQYF
>TRBD1|13|few|TRBV7-3|TRBJ2-7
TGTGCCAGCAGCCAGGACAGGGTAGACGAGCAGTACTTC
CASSQDRVDEQYF
>NA|15|NA|TRBV13|TRBJ2-5
TGTGCCAGCAGCTTAGGACAGGCTAGCCAAGAGACCCAGTACTTC
CASSLGQASQETQYF
>TRBD1|15|NA|TRBV7-8|TRBJ1-5
TGTGCCAGCAGCTGGGGGACAGGTCTCAATCAGCCCCAGCATTTT
CASSWGTGLNQPQHF
>TRBD2|15|NA|TRBV19|TRBJ2-1
TGTGCCAGTAGCCTAGCGGGAGGGCCCTACAATGAGCAGTTCTTC
CASSLAGGPYNEQFF
>TRBD1|16|NA|TRBV6-5|TRBJ1-2
TGTGCCAGCAGTTACTCGAGAGGGACAGCTGGCTATGGCTACACCTTC
CASSYSRGTAGYGYTF
>NA|13|once|TRBV9|TRBJ2-7
TGTGCCAGCAGCGTAGGTGGAGGGGACGAGCAGTACTTC
CASSVGGGDEQYF
>TRBD1|15|NA|TRBV27|TRBJ1-5
TGTGCCAGCAGTCCTCAGGGGGCTCACAGTCAGCCCCAGCATTTT
CASSPQGAHSQPQHF
>TRBD2|15|NA|TRBV6-5|TRBJ2-5
TGTGCCAGCAGTTATCAGGGCGGGGGGGGTGAGACCCAGTACTTC
CASSYQGGGGETQYF
>TRBD2|18|few|TRBV2|TRBJ2-3
TGTGCCAGCAGTGAAGCTCCCGGGACTAGCGGGAGGAAAGATACGCAGTATTTT
CASSEAPGTSGRKDTQYF
>NA|16|once|TRBV5-1|TRBJ1-2
TGCGCCAGCAGCTACGAAGGTTTCGGGGTTAACTATGGCTACACCTTC
CASSYEGFGVNYGYTF
>TRBD2|16|NA|TRBV4-1|TRBJ2-7
TGCGCCAGCAGCCAAGGGGCTAGCGGGAGTCCCTACGAGCAGTACTTC
CASSQGASGSPYEQYF
>NA|13|NA|TRBV27|TRBJ1-2
TGTGCCAGCGGTTCCGGAGCTAACTATGGCTACACCTTC
CASGSGANYGYTF
>TRBD2|15|once|TRBV6-5|TRBJ2-1
TGTGCCAGCAGTTACCGCACGGGAGGGCAGAATGAGCAGTTCTTC
CASSYRTGGQNEQFF
>TRBD2|15|NA|TRBV5-4|TRBJ2-3
TGTGCCAGCAGCTTGGCTAGCGGGCAGACAGATACGCAGTATTTT
CASSLASGQTDTQYF
>NA|14|NA|TRBV6-5|TRBJ1-6
TGTGCCACCAAGCGCAGGGGTCGGGATTCACCCCTCCACTTT
CATKRRGRDSPLHF
>NA|15|NA|TRBV6-5|TRBJ2-3
TGTGCCAGCAGTTTACAGGGAGTGGGCACAGATACGCAGTATTTT
CASSLQGVGTDTQYF
>TRBD2|17|NA|TRBV10-3|TRBJ2-3
TGTGCCATCTCCCCTATAGCGGGAGGGCCGGGTACAGATACGCAGTATTTT
CAISPIAGGPGTDTQYF
>TRBD2|20|NA|TRBV19|TRBJ2-2
TGTGCCAGTAGCCCACGGCGAGGCCTTAGGACTAGCGGGAACACCGGGGAGCTGTTTTTT
CASSPRRGLRTSGNTGELFF
>TRBD1|16|NA|TRBV2|TRBJ2-3
TGTGCCAGCAGACGGGACAGGGGGCGTTACACAGATACGCAGTATTTT
CASRRDRGRYTDTQYF
>NA|14|NA|TRBV19|TRBJ1-2
TGTGCCAGTAGTCGACTCGTCCCTAACTATGGCTACACCTTC
CASSRLVPNYGYTF
>NA|17|NA|TRBV18|TRBJ1-4
TGTGCCAGCTCACCGCGCGGACAGAGGGTTGCTAATGAAAAACTGTTTTTT
CASSPRGQRVANEKLFF
>TRBD1|14|NA|TRBV29-1|TRBJ2-7
TGCAGCGTTTTGTTAACAGGGGCATCCTACGAGCAGTACTTC
CSVLLTGASYEQYF
>TRBD2|18|NA|TRBV2|TRBJ2-1
TGTGCCAGCAGTATAACTAGCGGGGGCGGTGGCTCCTACAATGAGCAGTTCTTC
CASSITSGGGGSYNEQFF
>NA|12|NA|TRBV4-1|TRBJ1-1
TGCGCCAGCAGCCTCGGTCCGACTGAAGCTTTCTTT
CASSLGPTEAFF
>TRBD1|14|NA|TRBV7-3|TRBJ1-1
TGTGCCAGCAGCTCAGCAGGGGGGAACACTGAAGCTTTCTTT
CASSSAGGNTEAFF
>TRBD1|14|NA|TRBV28|TRBJ1-1
TGTGCCAGCAGTTCGGACAGGTTGGACACTGAAGCTTTCTTT
CASSSDRLDTEAFF
>NA|15|NA|TRBV6-5|TRBJ1-4
TGTGCCAGCAGACGATGGTCTATCATGAATGAAAAACTGTTTTTT
CASRRWSIMNEKLFF